Presented here are 30 T cell receptor beta chains from one specimen sequenced in a study of vaccination effects on CD4 cells after COVID-19. Generated by immunoSEQ multiplex PCR, the TCRdb table keeps only in-frame clones and is missing some. The data contain approximately 30,000 clones, 55% to 75% of them singletons. ViraFEST assay sequencing came after antigen-specific CD4+ T cells were expanded with viral peptide pools. Following 10 days of culture, CD4+ T cells were isolated. What these receptors recognize is not known. The sequencing used CD4+ T cells from PBMCs cultured with HCoV-229E spike peptides, collected before COVID-19 vaccination. These receptors were obtained from a human donor who received a COVID-19 vaccine.

The V and J genes are TRBV7-2 and TRBJ2-1; no clear D gene. Germline lookup yields CDR1 SGHTA and CDR2 FQGNSA. This CDR3 contains 14 residues. Trimming took off 5 bases at V and 4 bases at J, with 12 bases between the two ends. The CDR3 DNA follows: TGTGCCAGCAGCCCCGACTTATGGTACAATGAGCAGTTCTTC. Amino acid sequence: CASSPDLWYNEQFF.

The chain links TRBV28 to TRBJ1-4; 12 bases match TRBD1. The CDR3 sequence is 18 residues long. Germline V gene sequence: CDR1 MDHEN, CDR2 SYDVKM. After removal of 6 bases from V and 7 bases from J, the junction contained 15 bases not matched to a gene. This CDR3 is CASRLRGQGARLIEKLFF. The CDR3 DNA reads as TGTGCCAGCAGATTAAGGGGACAGGGGGCGCGGTTAATTGAAAAACTGTTTTTT.

This chain uses TRBV10-3 with TRBJ1-2, with unresolved D. From germline, CDR1 is ENHRY and CDR2 SYGVKD. Between the trimmed V and J ends, which lost 0 bases and 8 bases, there was a span of 19 bases. This CDR3 contains 16 residues. Written as DNA, the CDR3 is TGTGCCATCAGTGAGTCGCCGGGGATAGGCTTGCGAGGCTACACCTTC. Its protein product is CAISESPGIGLRGYTF.

In nucleotides, the CDR3 is TGTGCCACCAGTGATAGCGGGAGGCCTTACAATGAGCAGTTCTTC. Translated, it gives CATSDSGRPYNEQFF. The rearrangement joins TRBV24-1 to TRBJ2-1; 9 positions agree with TRBD2. Germline values: CDR1 KGHDR, CDR2 SFDVKD. V was pared by 3 bases and J by 4 bases, with 3 bases of the junction left unmatched. The CDR3 contains 15 residues.

This clone is a singleton in its sample. V is TRBV6-2 or TRBV6-3 and J is TRBJ2-5; D gene unclear. V lost 0 bases, J lost 7 bases, and 21 bases lay in between. CDR1 is MNHEY and CDR2 is SVGEGT in the germline V gene. The length of the CDR3 is 17 residues. The CDR3 loop is CASSYSADRRSKGTQYF. The DNA for the CDR3 is TGTGCCAGCAGTTACTCGGCGGATAGGCGGTCTAAAGGGACCCAGTACTTC.

Points on this clone: This same CDR3 is encoded by further DNA sequences in the sample. The chain couples TRBV19 to TRBJ1-3; possible D gene TRBD1, 5 bases. The germline V gene encodes CDR1 LNHDA and CDR2 SQIVND (reference sequence). V lost 6 bases and J lost 0, with 12 bases in between. This CDR3 region has 15 residues. The CDR3: CASRRDRSSGNTIYF. The CDR3 nucleotides read TGTGCCAGTAGGAGGGACCGAAGCTCTGGAAACACCATATATTTT.

CDR3 protein: CASGLVVRGGRETQYF. DNA of the CDR3: TGTGCTAGTGGTTTGGTGGTGCGGGGGGGCCGTGAGACCCAGTACTTC. The V and J genes are TRBV12-5 and TRBJ2-5, with TRBD2 identical over 9 bases. CDR1 is LGHNT, CDR2 FRNRAP, per germline. V lost 0 bases to trimming and J lost 5 bases; unmatched junction nucleotides: 7. The CDR3 runs 16 residues.

This chain connects TRBV11-2 to TRBJ1-2, with a possible D match to TRBD1 (6 bases). CDR3 size: 14 residues. Per the germline V gene, CDR1 is SGHAT and CDR2 is FQNNGV. The V end was cut by 5 bases, the J end by 6 bases, with 16 bases between. CDR3 DNA: TGTGCCAGCAGCCTGGGGGCGGAAGAGCATGGCTACACCTTC. Translating it yields CASSLGAEEHGYTF.

The CDR3, as DNA: TGTGCTAGTGGTCTGCCGGGCCCCAGTCGAGAGGGTACGCAGTATTTT. Amino acid sequence: CASGLPGPSREGTQYF. The chain carries TRBV12-5 and TRBJ2-3, with a possible D match to TRBD2 (5 bases). The CDR3 length is 16 residues. Between the trimmed V and J ends, which lost 5 bases and 8 bases, there was a span of 23 bases. From germline, CDR1 is LGHNT and CDR2 FRNRAP.

This clone appeared a few times. The chain has TRBV19 and TRBJ1-1; a possible D gene is TRBD1 (5 bases). This CDR3 region has 15 residues. The V end was cut by 5 bases, the J end by 1 base, with 14 bases between. The germline V gene encodes CDR1 LNHDA and CDR2 SQIVND (reference sequence). This chain's CDR3 is CASSDRGRPNTEAFF. The CDR3, as DNA: TGTGCCAGTAGTGATCGGGGACGGCCGAACACTGAAGCTTTCTTT. The full variable domain, completed using reference TRBV19 and TRBJ1-1, is DGGITQSPKYLFRKEGQNVTLSCEQNLNHDAMYWYRQDPGQGLRLIYYSQIVNDFQKGDIAEGYSVSREKKESFPLTVTSAQKNPTAFYLCASSDRGRPNTEAFFGQGTRLTVV.

This clone was seen a few times. The rearrangement links TRBV6-1 to TRBJ1-1; D is possibly TRBD1 (5 bases). This CDR3 has 13 residues. Germline V gives CDR1 MNHNS, CDR2 SASEGT. Trimming cost V 1 base and J 4 bases, with 7 bases left between them. The CDR3 spells CASSEDGATEAFF. The DNA of the CDR3 is TGTGCCAGCAGTGAAGACGGGGCCACTGAAGCTTTCTTT.

In this sample, this clone turned up once. The chain has TRBV9 and TRBJ2-5; D possibly corresponds to TRBD1 (5 bases). Trimming took 3 bases from V and 2 from J, leaving 11 bases between them. This CDR3 has 14 residues. The germline V gene encodes CDR1 SGDLS and CDR2 YYNGEE. The DNA for the CDR3 is TGTGCCAGCAGCGCCCAGACAGTACAAGAGACCCAGTACTTC. This codes for CASSAQTVQETQYF.

J is TRBJ2-1 and V is TRBV11-2; TRBD2 agrees at 9 bases. The CDR3 length is 17 residues. V was pared by 5 bases and J by 4 bases, with 12 bases of the junction left unmatched. Germline V gives CDR1 SGHAT, CDR2 FQNNGV. CDR3 in amino acids: CASSPWAGTSRYNEQFF. The CDR3 nucleotides read TGTGCCAGCAGCCCTTGGGCAGGGACTAGCAGATACAATGAGCAGTTCTTC.

J is TRBJ1-2 and V is TRBV7-2; a possible D gene is TRBD1 (6 bases). The CDR3 is 13 residues long. Germline V gives CDR1 SGHTA, CDR2 FQGNSA. Deletions cut 1 base from V and 3 bases from J, with 6 bases between. This chain's CDR3 is CASSLGTDYGYTF. Written as DNA, the CDR3 is TGTGCCAGCAGCTTAGGGACAGACTATGGCTACACCTTC.

The chain employs TRBV5-6 and TRBJ1-1; possible D gene TRBD1, 5 bases. Trimming removed 5 bases from V and 1 base from J, with 12 bases in between. Germline CDR1 reads SGHDT; CDR2 reads YYEEEE. The CDR3 loop spans 14 amino acids. This CDR3 is CASRGGTANTEAFF. The CDR3 DNA reads as TGTGCCAGCAGAGGCGGGACCGCGAACACTGAAGCTTTCTTT.

With respect to this clone: One junction end disagrees with the germline gene, perhaps due to a read error. The chain combines TRBV7-7 with TRBJ2-7, with 9 bases fitting TRBD1. The CDR3 is made up of 16 amino acids. Germline CDR1 reads SSHAT; CDR2 reads FNYEAQ (reference sequence). This CDR3 is CASSAGRGQGFGEQYF. In DNA, the CDR3 is TGTGCTAGCAGCGCCGGGCGGGGACAGGGATTTGGGGAGCAGTACTTC. The whole variable domain, filled in from reference TRBV7-7 and TRBJ2-7, reads GAGVSQSPRYKVTKRGQDVTLRCDPISSHATLYWYQQALGQGPEFLTYFNYEAQPDKSGLPSDRFSAERPEGSISTLTIQRTEQRDSAMYRCASSAGRGQGFGEQYFGPGTRLTVT.

This clone was detected only a few times. This sequence joins TRBV7-2 and TRBJ2-2; 7 bases are a match to TRBD1. Germline CDR1 and CDR2: SGHTA and FQGNSA. The CDR3 consists of 14 residues. Trimming at V came to 6 bases and at J to 4 bases, leaving 5 bases not matched to a gene. CDR3 residues: CASRTGMGTGELFF. CDR3 in DNA: TGTGCCAGCAGGACAGGGATGGGCACCGGGGAGCTGTTTTTT.

The chain employs TRBV9 and TRBJ2-5, with D possibly matching TRBD2 (5 bases). CDR3 length equals 13 residues. V gave up 0 bases and J gave up 2 bases, with 5 bases separating them. CDR1 is SGDLS, CDR2 YYNGEE, per germline. As DNA, the CDR3 is TGTGCCAGCAGCGTAGGCGGGCAAGAGACCCAGTACTTC. Protein product: CASSVGGQETQYF.

This chain uses TRBV5-6 with TRBJ1-2; perhaps TRBD1 as D (5 bases). Trimming removed 0 bases from V and 7 bases from J, with 10 bases in between. The CDR3 runs to 13 residues. CDR1 is SGHDT, CDR2 YYEEEE, per germline. The CDR3 loop reads CASSLAVGGGYTF. The CDR3 bases are TGTGCCAGCAGCTTGGCGGTCGGGGGTGGCTACACCTTC.

J is TRBJ1-1 and V is TRBV7-8; 7 bases are shared with TRBD1. Unmatched junction bases numbered 3, after V lost 5 bases and J lost 3 bases. This CDR3 contains 13 residues. Looked up from germline, CDR1 is SGHVS and CDR2 is FQNEAQ. The CDR3 sequence is CASSPTGDTEAFF. Written as DNA, the CDR3 is TGTGCCAGCAGCCCAACAGGGGACACTGAAGCTTTCTTT.

This rearrangement joins TRBV27 to TRBJ2-3; no clear D. Germline V gene sequence: CDR1 MNHEY, CDR2 SMNVEV (reference sequence). This CDR3 comprises 17 residues. Trimming removed 6 bases at V and 4 bases at J, with 23 bases between. CDR3 nucleotides: TGTGCCAGCAGCCTAGACCCCACCCCGACATATGCAGATACGCAGTATTTT. Amino acids: CASSLDPTPTYADTQYF.

The chain couples TRBV29-1 to TRBJ2-1; the match to TRBD1 covers 7 bases. After removal of 7 bases from V and 0 bases from J, the junction contained 9 bases not matched to a gene. CDR3 length equals 15 residues. The V gene's germline CDR1 is SQVTM and CDR2 ANQGSEA. The DNA for the CDR3 is TGCAGCGCCGCGGAGACAGGGAGCTCCTACAATGAGCAGTTCTTC. Translated: CSAAETGSSYNEQFF.

The gene calls are TRBV6-1 and TRBJ1-6, with a possible D match to TRBD1 (6 bases). The CDR3 has 17 residues. Trimming cost V 3 bases and J 4 bases, with 16 bases left between them. Looked up from germline, CDR1 is MNHNS and CDR2 is SASEGT. CDR3 protein: CASSEVGGAGYNSPLHF. The CDR3 coding sequence is TGTGCCAGCAGTGAGGTGGGGGGGGCAGGGTATAATTCACCCCTCCACTTT.

Written as DNA, the CDR3 is TGTGCCATCAGTCCAGAGGGCTGGGGAGCTTTCTTT. It translates to CAISPEGWGAFF. This rearrangement joins TRBV10-3 to TRBJ1-1; D unresolved. There are 12 residues in the CDR3. Germline V gene sequence: CDR1 ENHRY, CDR2 SYGVKD. V lost 5 bases and J 10 bases, leaving 14 bases between the germline ends.

The genes are TRBV4-1 and TRBJ2-7, with a possible D match to TRBD1 (5 bases). The CDR3 contains 15 residues. Trimming shortened V by 0 bases and J by 3 bases, and 12 bases separated the two germline ends. From germline, CDR1 is MGHRA and CDR2 YSYEKL. This CDR3 reads CASSQDPGRDYEQYF. The CDR3 coding sequence is TGCGCCAGCAGCCAAGATCCCGGCAGGGACTACGAGCAGTACTTC.

The chain links TRBV5-5 to TRBJ1-3; 7 bases align to TRBD1. Germline V gives CDR1 SGHKS, CDR2 YYEKEE (reference sequence). The CDR3 is 14 amino acids. Trimming removed 4 bases from V and 1 base from J; junction bases left unmatched: 2. The DNA of the CDR3 is TGTGCCAGCAGCCCGACAGGGTCTGGAAACACCATATATTTT. This translates into CASSPTGSGNTIYF.

The V call is TRBV16, the J call TRBJ1-5; D is undetermined. V lost 2 bases to trimming and J lost 0 bases, with 5 bases between them. Per the germline V gene, CDR1 is KGHSY and CDR2 is FQNENV. The CDR3 consists of 14 residues. The CDR3 bases are TGTGCCAGCAGCCAAGACGTTAGCAATCAGCCCCAGCATTTT. Translating it yields CASSQDVSNQPQHF.

The V call is TRBV6-1, the J call TRBJ2-1; a weak D match, TRBD1 (5 bases). Germline loops: CDR1 MNHNS, CDR2 SASEGT. V was cut by 2 bases and J by 6 bases, with 14 bases left in between. The CDR3 covers 15 residues. CDR3 in DNA: TGTGCCAGCAGTGAAATGGCAGGGAATTTCAATGAGCAGTTCTTC. Translating it yields CASSEMAGNFNEQFF.

The chain is built from TRBV30 and TRBJ2-6, with a weak D call TRBD2 (6 bases). Germline values: CDR1 GTSNPN, CDR2 SVGIG (reference sequence). V was pared by 3 bases and J by 4 bases, with 13 bases between. The CDR3 has 15 amino acids. CDR3 nucleotide sequence: TGTGCCTGGAGCGGGGGTCGGGCAGGGGCCAACGTCCTGACTTTC. It encodes CAWSGGRAGANVLTF. Full variable domain (outside the CDR3, taken from reference TRBV30 and TRBJ2-6): SQTIHQWPATLVQPVGSPLSLECTVEGTSNPNLYWYRQAAGRGLQLLFYSVGIGQISSEVPQNLSASRPQDRQFILSSKKLLLSDSGFYLCAWSGGRAGANVLTFGAGSRLTVL.

The V gene is TRBV4-1, the J gene TRBJ2-1, with 7 bases aligning to TRBD2. The CDR3 runs to 17 residues. Germline CDR1 is MGHRA and CDR2 is YSYEKL. The trim removed 2 bases at V and 6 bases at J, leaving 13 bases unmatched. The CDR3 DNA sequence: TGCGCCAGCAGCCAAATTGATATGGGACTACCTACCAATGAGCAGTTCTTC. This sequence encodes CASSQIDMGLPTNEQFF.